The 13 T cell receptor beta chains below come from one sample, sequenced in a study of metastatic and nonmetastatic thyroid tumors. TCRdb re-called the PCR reads via MiXCR. The sample includes approximately 20,000 clones, about 30% of them seen just once. Each patient came to thyroid surgery without any prior treatment (of any kind). The specimen was adjacent normal tissue. These receptors originate from a female donor with papillary thyroid cancer or a benign thyroid nodule (not recorded which). Some clones in this sample may be carry-over from other donors' samples.

This clone was detected only a few times. V is TRBV6-1 and J is TRBJ2-5; TRBD1 aligns across 12 bases. In germline, CDR1 is MNHNS, CDR2 SASEGT. This CDR3 spans 15 amino acids. The trim removed 3 bases at V and 5 bases at J, leaving 4 bases unmatched. CDR3 protein: CASSDRDRGRETQYF. The CDR3 region has the DNA TGTGCCAGCAGTGACCGGGACAGGGGGCGGGAGACCCAGTACTTC.

The chain recombines TRBV6-4 with TRBJ2-1; 8 positions match TRBD2. Unmatched junction bases numbered 11, after V lost 6 bases and J lost 7 bases. Germline CDR1 reads MRHNA; CDR2 reads SNTAGT. This CDR3 is built from 15 residues. CDR3 DNA sequence: TGTGCCAGCAGCCGAGCGGGAGAACTGGGGAATGAGCAGTTCTTC. It yields the protein CASSRAGELGNEQFF.

In this sample, this clone turned up a few times. The rearrangement uses TRBV6-1 and TRBJ1-6; no definite D call. V was pared by 2 bases and J by 10 bases, with 15 bases between. Looked up from germline, CDR1 is MNHNS and CDR2 is SASEGT. The CDR3 length is 15 residues. CDR3 sequence: CASSEIIRLDSPLHF. The CDR3 DNA sequence: TGTGCCAGCAGTGAAATAATTAGGTTGGACTCACCCCTCCACTTT.

The genes are TRBV12-3 or TRBV12-4 and TRBJ2-7, with 9 bases fitting TRBD1. Germline trimming cut 3 bases from V and 6 bases from J; bases unmatched to any gene: 6. CDR3 length equals 14 residues. The CDR3 sequence is CASSFGTGKGEQYF. CDR3 in DNA: TGTGCCAGCAGTTTTGGGACAGGGAAAGGCGAGCAGTACTTC.

The V gene is TRBV11-2, the J gene TRBJ2-1; D is tentatively TRBD1 or TRBD2 (7 bases each). Trimming took off 4 bases at V and 3 bases at J, with 13 bases between the two ends. This CDR3 spans 15 amino acids. Germline CDR1 is SGHAT and CDR2 is FQNNGV. The CDR3 DNA follows: TGTGCCAGCAGCTCGCGCAGGGGGGGCTACAATGAGCAGTTCTTC. It translates to CASSSRRGGYNEQFF.

The rearrangement joins TRBV20-1 to TRBJ1-6; 9 bases match TRBD1. Losses at the gene ends were 2 bases for V and 9 bases for J; bases not matched to a gene: 5. CDR1 DFQATT and CDR2 SNEGSKA come from the germline V gene (reference sequence). The length of the CDR3 is 14 residues. CDR3 loop: CSARLPGQGSPLHF. The CDR3 coding sequence is TGCAGTGCTAGACTGCCGGGACAGGGTTCACCCCTCCACTTT.

CDR3 sequence reads: CASSLTLAFGDWGYGYTF. The CDR3, as DNA: TGTGCCAGCAGCTTAACGTTAGCATTTGGGGATTGGGGCTATGGCTACACCTTC. The gene calls are TRBV7-3 and TRBJ1-2; D not resolved. This CDR3 spans 18 amino acids. Germline CDR1 reads SGHTA; CDR2 reads FQGTGA. V was cut by 0 bases and J by 4 bases, with 21 bases left in between.

The rearrangement joins TRBV6-2 or TRBV6-3 to TRBJ2-2; TRBD2 agrees at 16 bases. CDR1 MNHEY and CDR2 SVGEGT come from the germline V gene. With V trimmed by 2 bases and J by 7 bases, 4 bases remained unmatched. This CDR3 contains 17 residues. As DNA, the CDR3 is TGTGCCAGCAGTTACGGGACTAGCGGGGGGGCCGACGGGGAGCTGTTTTTT. Translated: CASSYGTSGGADGELFF.

Only a few counts were recorded for this clone. The chain couples TRBV11-2 to TRBJ2-2; weak D call: TRBD1 (6 bases). This CDR3 comprises 14 residues. Trimming removed 6 bases at V and 1 base at J, with 9 bases between. CDR1 is SGHAT, CDR2 FQNNGV, per germline. The CDR3: CASRRGGNTGELFF. As DNA, the CDR3 is TGTGCCAGCAGACGAGGGGGGAACACCGGGGAGCTGTTTTTT.

This chain links TRBV30 with TRBJ1-6; no definite D call. The V end was cut by 3 bases, the J end by 7 bases, with 16 bases between. Germline V gene sequence: CDR1 GTSNPN, CDR2 SVGIG (reference sequence). CDR3 size: 15 residues. In nucleotides, the CDR3 is TGTGCCTGGAGGGAAAGTAGCGCCTCAAATTCACCCCTCCACTTT. Residues: CAWRESSASNSPLHF. Filled out from reference TRBV30 and TRBJ1-6, the complete variable domain reads SQTIHQWPATLVQPVGSPLSLECTVEGTSNPNLYWYRQAAGRGLQLLFYSVGIGQISSEVPQNLSASRPQDRQFILSSKKLLLSDSGFYLCAWRESSASNSPLHFGNGTRLTVT.

This clone was detected many times. J is TRBJ1-4 and V is TRBV5-1; 7 nucleotides agree with TRBD1. The length of the CDR3 is 15 residues. Germline loops: CDR1 SGHRS, CDR2 YFSETQ. V lost 4 bases to trimming and J lost 4 bases; unmatched junction nucleotides: 7. The CDR3 protein is CASSIGQVLNEKLFF. CDR3 nucleotides: TGCGCCAGCAGCATTGGACAGGTCCTTAATGAAAAACTGTTTTTT.

V and J are TRBV7-9 and TRBJ2-7; D gene uncertain. Germline loops: CDR1 SEHNR, CDR2 FQNEAQ (reference sequence). V shed 3 bases and J shed 3 bases, with 9 bases lying between them. The CDR3 contains 13 residues. This CDR3 is CASSFRQDYEQYF. CDR3 in DNA: TGTGCCAGCAGCTTTCGGCAGGACTACGAGCAGTACTTC. The complete variable domain, with remaining parts taken from reference TRBV7-9 and TRBJ2-7, reads DTGVSQNPRHKITKRGQNVTFRCDPISEHNRLYWYRQTLGQGPEFLTYFQNEAQLEKSRLLSDRFSAERPKGSFSTLEIQRTEQGDSAMYLCASSFRQDYEQYFGPGTRLTVT.

Many counts were recorded for this clone. Here the CDR3 DNA reads TGTGCCACCGCCGGTCTAGGGCGTGACGAGCAGTACTTC. Translating it yields CATAGLGRDEQYF. V is TRBV15 and J is TRBJ2-7; no firm D call. V was trimmed by 8 bases and J by 5 bases, leaving 16 bases between them. The CDR3 runs 13 residues. Germline CDR1 LNHNV, CDR2 YYDKDF (reference sequence).